The T cell receptor (beta chain) described here comes from a study of blood T cell repertoires in COVID-19. Study overall: Sample material is recorded as cDNA or gDNA derived from T cells, B-cell-depleted T cells, or PBMCs.

Participants, about 18 to 90 years old, spanned about two dozen US areas. Participant reports of clinical history set cohort assignment. Two negative PCRs, clearance, or symptom resolution had been documented for recovered Cohort 3 donors. CDR1 is LNHDA, CDR2 SQIVND, per germline (reference sequence). The ends were cut back, 9 bases at V and 4 bases at J, with 18 bases in the middle. This CDR3 contains 15 residues. The repertoire was sequenced with immunoSEQ multiplex PCR; TCRdb's copy has only in-frame clones and lacks some. Here the sample spans approximately 270,000 clones, nearly 90% being singletons.

The TCR was taken from a woman in her fifties or sixties who had recovered from COVID-19. The sequenced sample was PBMCs or T cells enriched from blood (not recorded which). This chain links TRBV19 with TRBJ1-4; D gene uncertain. Here the CDR3 reads CASHPTTEYNEKLFF. The CDR3 DNA reads as TGTGCCAGCCACCCAACCACAGAATATAATGAAAAACTGTTTTTT. The whole variable domain, remainder taken from reference TRBV19 and TRBJ1-4, is DGGITQSPKYLFRKEGQNVTLSCEQNLNHDAMYWYRQDPGQGLRLIYYSQIVNDFQKGDIAEGYSVSREKKESFPLTVTSAQKNPTAFYLCASHPTTEYNEKLFFGSGTQLSVL.